This paragraph covers one T cell receptor (beta chain) sequence. The length of the CDR3 is 15 residues. After removal of 1 base from V and 8 bases from J, the junction contained 8 bases not matched to a gene. The germline V gene encodes CDR1 SEHNR and CDR2 FQNEAQ (reference sequence). The sample comes from a study of blood T cell repertoires in COVID-19. Study overall: Material from acute and convalescent COVID-19 was sourced from the United States, Italy and Spain.

Original handling: Amplification with reference gene primers provided the estimates of nucleated cell counts. Clones were read by immunoSEQ multiplex PCR, and TCRdb kept only the in-frame ones, dropping some. V and J calls and clone size come straight from that table; D and trimming were deduced from the DNA. The sample has approximately 70,000 clones; over 60% are singletons. This clonotype originated in a man aged 60 to 69 with COVID-19, enrolled during active disease. What was sequenced was peripheral blood. The V gene is TRBV7-9, the J gene TRBJ1-2; TRBD1 matches at 9 bases. CDR3 DNA: TGTGCCAGCAGCTTAGATACCGGACAGGGGAAAGGCTACACCTTC. As protein: CASSLDTGQGKGYTF.